The next 16 T cell receptor beta chains were all read from a single sample in a study of T cells in Graves' hyperthyroidism and ophthalmopathy. RNA transcripts gave rise to amplified TCR beta CDR3 regions. The HTBI set primed first-round TCR CDR3 RT-PCR. MiXCR, run by TCRdb on the multiplex PCR reads, gives a single entry per CDR3 protein. Of under 600,000 distinct CDR3 sequences in the sample, roughly 15% were seen once. Sequenced input: blood. These receptors came from a woman aged 40 to 50 with Graves' ophthalmopathy.

On this clonotype: A much larger clone differs by one base, so this may be a read error. V is TRBV6-1 and J is TRBJ1-1, with D unclear. The CDR3 has 12 amino acids. Germline loops: CDR1 MNHNS, CDR2 SASEGT. CDR3 coding DNA: TGTGCCAGCAGTACCCCCGGCACTGAAGCTTCCTTT. Its translation: CASSTPGTEASF.

This CDR3 reads CASSPTSNYEQYF. CDR3 sequence (DNA): TGCGCCAGCAGCCCGACTAGCAACTACGAGCAGTACTTC. The chain links TRBV5-1 to TRBJ2-7; 7 nucleotides line up with TRBD2. The length of the CDR3 is 13 residues. With 4 bases clipped from V and 3 bases from J, the junction kept 4 bases outside the gene matches. Per the germline V gene, CDR1 is SGHRS and CDR2 is YFSETQ.

In its sample, this clonotype was seen many times. The chain combines TRBV11-2 with TRBJ2-5; 7 positions agree with TRBD2. The V segment lost 8 bases and the J segment 4 bases; nucleotides outside the gene matches: 7. CDR1 and CDR2 from the germline V gene are SGHAT and FQNNGV. CDR3 length: 13 amino acids. In DNA, the CDR3 is TGTGCCAGCTCACCAACGGGGGGAGAGACCCAGTACTTC. Its protein is CASSPTGGETQYF.

This chain uses TRBV6-1 with TRBJ1-2; 7 positions agree with TRBD1. The trim removed 4 bases at V and 4 bases at J, leaving 9 bases unmatched. The germline V gene encodes CDR1 MNHNS and CDR2 SASEGT. The CDR3 spans 15 residues. CDR3 sequence: CASSAAGTVSYGYTF. CDR3 bases: TGTGCCAGCAGTGCAGCCGGGACAGTTAGCTATGGCTACACCTTC.

This clonotype came up many times. This chain joins TRBV3-1 and TRBJ2-3; 8 positions match TRBD2. J lost 4 bases, V lost 6 bases, and 3 bases had no gene match. The germline CDR1 and CDR2 sequences are LGHDT and YNNKEL (reference sequence). This CDR3 has 13 residues. The CDR3: CASRSGGPDTQYF. Here the CDR3 DNA reads TGTGCCAGCAGAAGCGGGGGTCCAGATACGCAGTATTTT.

The sample holds many counts of this clonotype. The chain carries TRBV20-1 and TRBJ2-3; 15 bases line up with TRBD2. CDR3 length: 15 residues. CDR1 is DFQATT and CDR2 is SNEGSKA in the germline V gene (reference sequence). The V segment lost 6 bases and the J segment 5 bases; nucleotides outside the gene matches: 6. The CDR3 coding sequence is TGCAGTGCAATGGGACTAGCGGGAGGCTTAGATACGCAGTATTTT. Its translation: CSAMGLAGGLDTQYF.

The genes are TRBV12-3 or TRBV12-4 and TRBJ2-3; D is undetermined. V dropped 4 bases and J dropped 0 bases, with 14 bases sitting between them. The CDR3 sequence is 16 residues long. The CDR3: CASSSSPVGSTDTQYF. CDR3 bases: TGTGCCAGCAGTTCATCCCCTGTTGGGAGCACAGATACGCAGTATTTT.

The chain has TRBV10-3 and TRBJ2-1; TRBD2 aligns across 13 bases. The germline V gene encodes CDR1 ENHRY and CDR2 SYGVKD. Unmatched junction bases numbered 1, after V lost 6 bases and J lost 5 bases. The CDR3 sequence is 14 residues long. DNA of the CDR3: TGTGCCATCAGGGGGACTAGCGGGGACAATGAGCAGTTCTTC. As protein: CAIRGTSGDNEQFF.

This clonotype was counted ten times or more. V usage is TRBV20-1 and J usage is TRBJ2-1; TRBD2 matches at 8 bases. V lost 0 bases to trimming and J lost 2 bases; unmatched junction nucleotides: 12. The CDR3 is made up of 18 amino acids. Germline CDR1 reads DFQATT; CDR2 reads SNEGSKA (reference sequence). The CDR3 loop reads CSARDPIAGPTTYNEQFF. The CDR3 coding sequence is TGCAGTGCTAGAGACCCGATAGCGGGACCTACGACCTACAATGAGCAGTTCTTC.

This clonotype was observed many times. The gene calls are TRBV5-1 and TRBJ1-1; maybe TRBD1 (5 bases). The V and J ends lost 0 bases and 6 bases respectively, with 15 bases between them. Germline V gene lookup returns CDR1 SGHRS and CDR2 YFSETQ. The CDR3 is 15 amino acids. The CDR3 bases are TGCGCCAGCAGCTTGGAAACAGGCGCGAGGCCTGAAGCTTTCTTT. This translates into CASSLETGARPEAFF.

This clonotype was found many times. The chain carries TRBV7-2 and TRBJ1-1; D is unresolved. The CDR3 is 15 amino acids. Trimming removed 1 base at V and 5 bases at J, with 14 bases between. Germline lookup yields CDR1 SGHTA and CDR2 FQGNSA. Written as DNA, the CDR3 is TGTGCCAGCAGCTTAGAGACAAGTGGGGAGACTGAAGCTTTCTTT. As protein: CASSLETSGETEAFF.

This clonotype was recorded a few times. V usage is TRBV10-3 and J usage is TRBJ2-2; D unresolved. The V end was cut by 3 bases, the J end by 7 bases, with 9 bases between. Germline CDR1 and CDR2: ENHRY and SYGVKD. The CDR3 length is 13 residues. The CDR3 protein is CAISDVVGGELFF. CDR3 nucleotides: TGTGCCATCAGTGATGTGGTTGGCGGGGAGCTGTTTTTT.

This clonotype has a count of ten or more. The V gene is TRBV6-1, the J gene TRBJ2-5; D is perhaps TRBD1 or TRBD2 (6 bases each). Germline V gives CDR1 MNHNS, CDR2 SASEGT. This CDR3 is 17 amino acids long. V was cut by 8 bases and J by 5 bases, with 27 bases left in between. The chain's CDR3 is CASRPPGKTAGGETQYF. CDR3 bases: TGTGCCAGCCGCCCCCCCGGAAAGACCGCCGGGGGCGAGACCCAGTACTTC.

This clonotype was seen a few times. The chain links TRBV7-2 to TRBJ2-1, with 16 positions matching TRBD2. Trimming at V came to 6 bases and at J to 6 bases, leaving 8 bases not matched to a gene. The CDR3 totals 17 residues. The germline V gene encodes CDR1 SGHTA and CDR2 FQGNSA. The CDR3 protein is CASRAGTSGGAPNEQFF. Written as DNA, the CDR3 is TGTGCCAGCAGAGCCGGGACTAGCGGGGGGGCTCCCAATGAGCAGTTCTTC.

This clonotype occurred a few times. The chain recombines TRBV5-4 with TRBJ2-5; possible D gene TRBD1, 6 bases. V was trimmed by 4 bases and J by 1 base, leaving 11 bases between them. The CDR3 spans 14 residues. Germline values: CDR1 SGHNT, CDR2 YYREEE (reference sequence). CDR3 coding DNA: TGTGCCAGCAGCGATGGGGACACCCAAGAGACCCAGTACTTC. This encodes CASSDGDTQETQYF.

This clonotype has a count of ten or more. This chain uses TRBV20-1 with TRBJ2-7; D call uncertain. Trimming left V 4 bases short and J 3 bases short, with 10 bases between. The CDR3 is made up of 12 amino acids. The germline V gene has CDR1 DFQATT and CDR2 SNEGSKA (reference sequence). CDR3 nucleotide sequence: TGCAGTGCTACCCCTGGGTTCTACGAGCAGTACTTC. Translated, it gives CSATPGFYEQYF.